This entry is about one T cell receptor beta chain. The data were obtained in a study of blood T cell repertoires in COVID-19. In the study overall: Specimens from acute and convalescent COVID-19 originated in the United States, Italy and Spain. In each case, the material was cDNA or gDNA derived from T cells, B-cell-depleted T cells, or PBMCs.

In the study's own analysis: Reference gene primer amplification gave estimated nucleated cell counts. Clones were read by immunoSEQ multiplex PCR, and TCRdb kept only the in-frame ones, dropping some. V, J and clone size were drawn from that table, and D and trimming were deduced from the DNA. In the table there are 150,000 to 200,000 clones, approximately 87% of which are singletons. Recruited during active infection, patients (from Seattle) were subsequently followed longitudinally. The source material was peripheral blood. This receptor was taken from a woman aged 55-70 years with COVID-19, enrolled during active disease.

In DNA form, the CDR3 reads TGTGCCAGCAGCCCCCTTGGCTACACCTTC. This sequence encodes CASSPLGYTF. The J gene is TRBJ1-2, the V gene TRBV11-2; D gene unclear. V lost 5 bases to trimming and J lost 7 bases, with 5 bases between them. Germline loops: CDR1 SGHAT, CDR2 FQNNGV. The CDR3 loop spans 10 amino acids.